The next 2 T cell receptor beta chains were all read from a single sample in a study of cytomegalovirus exposure and HLA in healthy donors. In the PCR, 60 Vbeta and 13 Jbeta primers were used. Data came from immunoSEQ multiplex PCR; TCRdb stores just in-frame clones and leaves some out. The sample lists tens of thousands of clones, roughly three quarters occurring once. The sample taken for sequencing was PBMCs. Every receptor here comes from a middle-aged woman in good health and CMV-seropositive.

The chain uses TRBV5-1 and TRBJ2-5; D possibly corresponds to TRBD1 (6 bases). TRBJ2-7 explains the end of the DNA better; the J call may be wrong. There are 12 residues in the CDR3. Germline V gives CDR1 SGHRS, CDR2 YFSETQ. CDR3 sequence (DNA): TGCGCCAGCAGCTTAGGGACAAGCGAGCAGTACTTC. Its protein product is CASSLGTSEQYF.

The gene calls are TRBV19 and TRBJ2-1; 8 nucleotides match TRBD2. The CDR3 has 14 amino acids. The trim removed 3 bases at V and 7 bases at J, leaving 5 bases unmatched. Germline loops: CDR1 LNHDA, CDR2 SQIVND (reference sequence). The CDR3 spells CASSIAGGGNEQFF. The CDR3 nucleotides read TGTGCCAGTAGTATTGCGGGAGGCGGTAATGAGCAGTTCTTC.